This T cell receptor (beta chain) was captured by sequencing in a study of early stage breast cancer tumors. In the study overall: About 70% of the 16 invasive tumors were ER+, PR+ and HER2-. Each sample averaged approximately 9.8-fold read coverage.

Study-wide findings and caveats: Tumors had approximately 2.5-fold higher T cell density than normal breast.

Points on this clone: The antigen remains unidentified.

Sequencing used immunoSEQ multiplex PCR; TCRdb keeps in-frame clones, though not all of them. The profile shows around 71,000 clones, more than 65% of them singletons. J lost 5 bases, V lost 1 base, and 8 bases had no gene match. Germline CDR1 is LGHNA and CDR2 is YSLEER. CDR3 length: 17 residues. This clonotype was obtained from a person between 55 and 69 years old with breast cancer. Sequenced material: blood. The chain carries TRBV4-3 and TRBJ2-5; 12 nucleotides match TRBD1. This CDR3 reads CASSQAPGTGGGETQYF. The CDR3 coding sequence is TGCGCCAGCAGCCAAGCTCCCGGGACAGGGGGCGGGGAGACCCAGTACTTC.